The next 7 T cell receptor beta chains were all read from a single sample in a study of blood T cells in healthy people across ages. A second PCR of roughly 7 to 11 cycles used a sample-barcoded 5' primer and a J-beta primer mix. TCRdb analysed the 5' RACE reads with MiXCR anew, one entry per CDR3 protein. The table records around 1.7 million distinct CDR3 sequences, 28% of them present only once. The source material was blood. The receptors shown here come from a woman aged 25 to 39 in good health.

This clonotype was counted only a few times. V is TRBV10-3 and J is TRBJ2-3; tentative D call: TRBD2 (5 bases). Trimming left V 7 bases short and J 0 bases short, with 14 bases between. This CDR3 region has 15 residues. Germline V lookup: CDR1 ENHRY, CDR2 SYGVKD. DNA for the CDR3: TGTGCCATCAAGGGAGCGGTGATGAGCACAGATACGCAGTATTTT. It yields the protein CAIKGAVMSTDTQYF.

J is TRBJ2-3 and V is TRBV21-1; TRBD2 reflects the table's D call only, with no check against the DNA. TRBV21-1 is a listed pseudogene. The CDR3 runs to 18 residues. The CDR3 DNA is TGTGCCAGCAGCAAAGTCTATAGCGGGAGGGCCAGCACAGATACGCAGTATTTT. Its protein is CASSKVYSGRASTDTQYF.

About this clonotype: The junction differs from germline at one of its ends, possibly a read error. The chain links TRBV4-1 to TRBJ2-3; 7 bases line up with TRBD2. In germline, CDR1 is MGHRA, CDR2 YSYEKL. CDR3 length equals 16 residues. The CDR3 sequence is CANSQRGGVEEDTQYF. The CDR3 DNA is TGCGCCAACAGCCAGAGGGGAGGGGTGGAAGAGGATACGCAGTATTTT.

There are many counts of this clonotype. This chain uses TRBV29-1 with TRBJ1-4; D is perhaps TRBD1 (6 bases). Trimming cost V 7 bases and J 12 bases, with 18 bases left between them. The germline CDR1 and CDR2 sequences are SQVTM and ANQGSEA. This CDR3 has 12 amino acids. CDR3 bases: TGCAGCGCGATCGGGACATCTCGGCAACTGTTTTTT. Its translation is CSAIGTSRQLFF.

This chain uses TRBV18 with TRBJ2-1; TRBD2 agrees at 9 bases. Germline values: CDR1 KGHSH, CDR2 LQKENI. The CDR3 loop spans 15 amino acids. The J segment lost 4 bases and the V segment lost 3 bases, leaving 4 bases of the junction unmatched. The CDR3 here is CASSPIAGEYNEQFF. The CDR3 bases are TGTGCCAGCTCACCCATAGCGGGAGAGTACAATGAGCAGTTCTTC.

This clonotype was seen ten or more times. The rearrangement joins TRBV7-2 to TRBJ2-6; D may be TRBD1 or TRBD2 (5 bases each). This CDR3 has 16 residues. Germline V lookup: CDR1 SGHTA, CDR2 FQGNSA. Between the trimmed V and J ends, which lost 4 bases and 4 bases, there was a span of 14 bases. The CDR3 loop reads CASSSKGTVGANVLTF. Here the CDR3 DNA reads TGTGCCAGCAGCTCGAAAGGGACGGTCGGGGCCAACGTCCTGACTTTC.

The J gene is TRBJ2-7, the V gene TRBV7-9, with 14 positions matching TRBD2. Matching the DNA end better, TRBJ2-5 makes the J call doubtful. The CDR3 sequence is 17 residues long. The germline V gene has CDR1 SEHNR and CDR2 FQNEAQ (reference sequence). The CDR3 reads CASSLAGLAGVGETQYF. DNA for the CDR3: TGTGCCAGCAGCTTAGCGGGACTAGCGGGAGTAGGAGAGACCCAGTACTTC.